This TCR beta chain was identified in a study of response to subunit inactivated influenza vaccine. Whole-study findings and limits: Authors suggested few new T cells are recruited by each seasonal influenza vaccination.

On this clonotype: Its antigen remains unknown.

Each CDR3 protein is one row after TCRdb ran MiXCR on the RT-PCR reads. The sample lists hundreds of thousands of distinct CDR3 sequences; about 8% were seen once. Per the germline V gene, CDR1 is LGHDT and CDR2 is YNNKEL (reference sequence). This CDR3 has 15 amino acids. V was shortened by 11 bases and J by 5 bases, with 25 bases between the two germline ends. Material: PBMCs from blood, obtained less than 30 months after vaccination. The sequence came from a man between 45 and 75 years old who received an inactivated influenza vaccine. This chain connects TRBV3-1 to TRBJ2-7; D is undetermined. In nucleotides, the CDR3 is TGTGCCTGCTGCAAAGAGGTCCCTTTGACCCACGAGCAGTACTTC. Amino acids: CACCKEVPLTHEQYF.